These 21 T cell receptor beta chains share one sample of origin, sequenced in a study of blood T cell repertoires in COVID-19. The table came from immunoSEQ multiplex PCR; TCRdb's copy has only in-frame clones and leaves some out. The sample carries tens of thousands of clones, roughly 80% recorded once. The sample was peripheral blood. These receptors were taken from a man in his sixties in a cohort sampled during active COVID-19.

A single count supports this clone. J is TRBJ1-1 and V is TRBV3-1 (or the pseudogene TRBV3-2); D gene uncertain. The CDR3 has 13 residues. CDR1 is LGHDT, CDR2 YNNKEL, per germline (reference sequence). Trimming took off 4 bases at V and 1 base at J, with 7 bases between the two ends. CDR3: CASSLTWNTEAFF. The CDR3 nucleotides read TGTGCCAGCAGCCTGACATGGAACACTGAAGCTTTCTTT.

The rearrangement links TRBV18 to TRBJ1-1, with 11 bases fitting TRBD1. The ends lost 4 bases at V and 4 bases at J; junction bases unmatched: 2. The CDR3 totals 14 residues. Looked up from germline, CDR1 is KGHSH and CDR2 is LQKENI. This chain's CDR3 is CASSQGTGGTEAFF. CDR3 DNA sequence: TGTGCCAGCTCACAAGGGACAGGGGGCACTGAAGCTTTCTTT.

CDR3 DNA sequence: TGTGCCAGCAGTATCCTCTCAGGGTCCCACTACGAGCAGTACTTC. Amino acid sequence: CASSILSGSHYEQYF. The chain carries TRBV28 and TRBJ2-7, with a possible D match to TRBD1 (5 bases). Trimming shortened V by 5 bases and J by 3 bases, and 17 bases separated the two germline ends. The CDR3 runs to 15 residues. Per the germline V gene, CDR1 is MDHEN and CDR2 is SYDVKM.

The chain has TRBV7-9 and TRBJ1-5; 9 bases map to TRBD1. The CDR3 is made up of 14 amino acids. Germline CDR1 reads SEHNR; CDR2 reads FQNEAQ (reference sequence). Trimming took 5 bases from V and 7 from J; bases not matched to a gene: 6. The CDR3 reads CASSLTGGGQPQHF. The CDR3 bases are TGTGCCAGCAGCCTTACAGGGGGCGGACAGCCCCAGCATTTT.

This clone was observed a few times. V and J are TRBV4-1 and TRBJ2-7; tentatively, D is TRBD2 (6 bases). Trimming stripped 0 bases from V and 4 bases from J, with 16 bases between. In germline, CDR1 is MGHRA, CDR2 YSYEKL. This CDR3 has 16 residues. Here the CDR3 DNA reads TGCGCCAGCAGCCAAGATGAGGGGACTGGGATGTACGAGCAGTACTTC. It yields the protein CASSQDEGTGMYEQYF.

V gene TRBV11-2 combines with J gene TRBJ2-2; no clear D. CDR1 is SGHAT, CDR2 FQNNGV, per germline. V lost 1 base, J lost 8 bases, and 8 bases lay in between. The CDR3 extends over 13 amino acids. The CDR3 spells CASSLGLRGELFF. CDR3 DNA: TGTGCCAGCAGCTTAGGACTCCGGGGGGAGCTGTTTTTT.

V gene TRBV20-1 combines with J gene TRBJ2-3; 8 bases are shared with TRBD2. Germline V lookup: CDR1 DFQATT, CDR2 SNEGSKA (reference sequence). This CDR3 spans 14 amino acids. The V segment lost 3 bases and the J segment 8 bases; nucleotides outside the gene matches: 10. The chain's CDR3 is CSASLSGIQGTQYF. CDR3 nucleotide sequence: TGCAGTGCTAGTCTTAGCGGGATCCAAGGTACGCAGTATTTT.

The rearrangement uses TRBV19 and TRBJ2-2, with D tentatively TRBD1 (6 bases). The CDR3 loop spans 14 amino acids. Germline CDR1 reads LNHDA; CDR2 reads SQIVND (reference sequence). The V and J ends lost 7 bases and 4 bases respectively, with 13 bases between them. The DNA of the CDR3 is TGTGCCAGTAACCGGGACACCCGCACCGGGGAGCTGTTTTTT. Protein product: CASNRDTRTGELFF.

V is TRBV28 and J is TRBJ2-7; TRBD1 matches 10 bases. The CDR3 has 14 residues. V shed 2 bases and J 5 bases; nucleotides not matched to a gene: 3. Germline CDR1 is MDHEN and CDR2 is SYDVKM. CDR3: CASSLDRGRDEQYF. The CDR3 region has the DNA TGTGCCAGCAGTTTAGACAGGGGGCGGGACGAGCAGTACTTC.

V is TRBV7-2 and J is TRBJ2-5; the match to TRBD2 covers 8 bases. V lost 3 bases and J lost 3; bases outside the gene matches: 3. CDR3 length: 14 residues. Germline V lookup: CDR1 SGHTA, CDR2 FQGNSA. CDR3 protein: CASSFSGGKETQYF. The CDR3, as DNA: TGTGCCAGCAGCTTTTCGGGAGGGAAAGAGACCCAGTACTTC. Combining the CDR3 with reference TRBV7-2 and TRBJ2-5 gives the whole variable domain GAGVSQSPSNKVTEKGKDVELRCDPISGHTALYWYRQSLGQGLEFLIYFQGNSAPDKSGLPSDRFSAERTGGSVSTLTIQRTQQEDSAVYLCASSFSGGKETQYFGPGTRLLVL.

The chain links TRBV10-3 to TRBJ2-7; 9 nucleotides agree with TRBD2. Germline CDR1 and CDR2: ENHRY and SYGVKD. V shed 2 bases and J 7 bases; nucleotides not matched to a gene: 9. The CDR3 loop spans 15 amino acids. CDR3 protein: CAISEAAGGLGEQYF. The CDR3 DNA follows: TGTGCCATCAGTGAGGCAGCGGGAGGATTGGGAGAGCAGTACTTC.

The CDR3 is CASSPPSPNSPLHF. CDR3 coding DNA: TGTGCCAGCTCACCCCCGTCTCCGAATTCACCCCTCCACTTT. The chain has TRBV18 and TRBJ1-6; D gene unclear. CDR3 length equals 14 residues. Trimming pared 3 bases from V and 7 bases from J, leaving 10 bases between. Looked up from germline, CDR1 is KGHSH and CDR2 is LQKENI. The whole variable domain, remainder taken from reference TRBV18 and TRBJ1-6, is NAGVMQNPRHLVRRRGQEARLRCSPMKGHSHVYWYRQLPEEGLKFMVYLQKENIIDESGMPKERFSAEFPKEGPSILRIQQVVRGDSAAYFCASSPPSPNSPLHFGNGTRLTVT.

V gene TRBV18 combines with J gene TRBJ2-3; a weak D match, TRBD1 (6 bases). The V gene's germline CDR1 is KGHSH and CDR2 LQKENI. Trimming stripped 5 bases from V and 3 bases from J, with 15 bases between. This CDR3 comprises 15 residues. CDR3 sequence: CASSEQGRPTDTQYF. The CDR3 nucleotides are TGTGCCAGCTCAGAACAGGGAAGACCGACAGATACGCAGTATTTT.

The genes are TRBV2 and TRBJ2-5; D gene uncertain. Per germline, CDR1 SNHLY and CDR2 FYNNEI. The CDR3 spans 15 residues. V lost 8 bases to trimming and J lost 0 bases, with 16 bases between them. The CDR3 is CASSDTTEYQETQYF. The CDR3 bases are TGTGCCAGCTCCGACACAACAGAGTACCAAGAGACCCAGTACTTC. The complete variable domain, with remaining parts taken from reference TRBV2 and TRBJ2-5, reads EPEVTQTPSHQVTQMGQEVILRCVPISNHLYFYWYRQILGQKVEFLVSFYNNEISEKSEIFDDQFSVERPDGSNFTLKIRSTKLEDSAMYFCASSDTTEYQETQYFGPGTRLLVL.

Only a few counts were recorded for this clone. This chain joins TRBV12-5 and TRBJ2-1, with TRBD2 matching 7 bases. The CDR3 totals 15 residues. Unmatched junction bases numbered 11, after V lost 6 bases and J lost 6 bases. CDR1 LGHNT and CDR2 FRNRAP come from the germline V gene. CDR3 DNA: TGTGCTAGTGGCCTGTCAGCGGGGAGCCTCAATGAGCAGTTCTTC. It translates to CASGLSAGSLNEQFF.

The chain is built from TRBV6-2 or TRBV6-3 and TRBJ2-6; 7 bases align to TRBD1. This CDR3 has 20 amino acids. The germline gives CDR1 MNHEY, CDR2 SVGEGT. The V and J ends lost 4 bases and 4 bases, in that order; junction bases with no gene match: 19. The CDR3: CASSSLHDRVGSGGANVLTF. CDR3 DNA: TGTGCCAGCAGTTCTCTCCACGACAGGGTCGGCTCTGGAGGGGCCAACGTCCTGACTTTC.

The CDR3 DNA reads TGTGCCAGTAGTCGGTTACAAGAGACCCAGTACTTC. Protein: CASSRLQETQYF. The V gene is TRBV19, the J gene TRBJ2-5, with D unresolved. This CDR3 contains 12 residues. CDR1 and CDR2 (germline): LNHDA, SQIVND (reference sequence). The V end was cut by 5 bases, the J end by 2 bases, with 6 bases between.

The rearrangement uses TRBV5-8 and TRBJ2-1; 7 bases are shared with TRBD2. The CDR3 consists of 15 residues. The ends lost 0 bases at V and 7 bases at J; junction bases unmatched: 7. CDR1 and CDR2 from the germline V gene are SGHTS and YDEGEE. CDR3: CASSLDRLGGNEQFF. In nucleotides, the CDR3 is TGTGCCAGCAGCTTGGATAGGTTGGGAGGGAATGAGCAGTTCTTC.

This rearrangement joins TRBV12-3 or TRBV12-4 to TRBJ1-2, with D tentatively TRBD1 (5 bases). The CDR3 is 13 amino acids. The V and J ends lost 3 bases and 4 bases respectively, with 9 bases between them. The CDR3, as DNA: TGTGCCAGCAGTTTTGACAGTCCCTATGGCTACACCTTC. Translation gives CASSFDSPYGYTF.

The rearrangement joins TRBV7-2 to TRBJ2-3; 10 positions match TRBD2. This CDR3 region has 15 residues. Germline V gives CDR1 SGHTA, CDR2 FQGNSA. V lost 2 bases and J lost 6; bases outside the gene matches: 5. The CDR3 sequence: CASSLQGSGGDTQYF. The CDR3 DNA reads TGTGCCAGCAGCTTACAGGGTAGCGGGGGGGATACGCAGTATTTT.

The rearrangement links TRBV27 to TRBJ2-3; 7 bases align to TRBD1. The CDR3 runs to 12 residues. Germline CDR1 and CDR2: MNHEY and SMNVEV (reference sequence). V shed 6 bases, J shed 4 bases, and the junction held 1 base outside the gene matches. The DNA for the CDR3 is TGTGCCAGCAGGCAGGGGGCAGATACGCAGTATTTT. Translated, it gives CASRQGADTQYF.